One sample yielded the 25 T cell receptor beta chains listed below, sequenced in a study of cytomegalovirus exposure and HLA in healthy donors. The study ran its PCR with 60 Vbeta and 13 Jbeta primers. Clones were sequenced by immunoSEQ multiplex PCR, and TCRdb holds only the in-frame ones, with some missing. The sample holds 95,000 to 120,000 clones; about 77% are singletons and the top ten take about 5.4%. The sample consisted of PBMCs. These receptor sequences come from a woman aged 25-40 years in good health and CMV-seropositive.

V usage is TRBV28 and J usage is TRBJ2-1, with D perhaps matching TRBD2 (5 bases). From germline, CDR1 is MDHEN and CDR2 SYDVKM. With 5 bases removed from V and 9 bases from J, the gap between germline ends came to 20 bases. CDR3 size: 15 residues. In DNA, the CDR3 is TGTGCCAGCAGTACTTTTAGCGTGCCTGTGGCTGAGCAGTTCTTC. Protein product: CASSTFSVPVAEQFF.

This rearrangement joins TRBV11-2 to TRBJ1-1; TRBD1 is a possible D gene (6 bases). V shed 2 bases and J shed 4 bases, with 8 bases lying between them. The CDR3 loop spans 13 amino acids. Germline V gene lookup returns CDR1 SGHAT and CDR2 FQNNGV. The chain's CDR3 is CASSLIRGTEAFF. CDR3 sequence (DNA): TGTGCCAGCAGCTTAATCAGGGGCACTGAAGCTTTCTTT.

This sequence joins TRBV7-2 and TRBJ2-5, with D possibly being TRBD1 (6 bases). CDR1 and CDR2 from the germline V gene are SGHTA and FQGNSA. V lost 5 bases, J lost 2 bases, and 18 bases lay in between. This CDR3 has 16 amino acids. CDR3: CASSPHTGRRQETQYF. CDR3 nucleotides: TGTGCCAGCAGCCCACACACAGGGAGAAGGCAAGAGACCCAGTACTTC. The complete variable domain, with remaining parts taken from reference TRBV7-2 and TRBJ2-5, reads GAGVSQSPSNKVTEKGKDVELRCDPISGHTALYWYRQSLGQGLEFLIYFQGNSAPDKSGLPSDRFSAERTGGSVSTLTIQRTQQEDSAVYLCASSPHTGRRQETQYFGPGTRLLVL.

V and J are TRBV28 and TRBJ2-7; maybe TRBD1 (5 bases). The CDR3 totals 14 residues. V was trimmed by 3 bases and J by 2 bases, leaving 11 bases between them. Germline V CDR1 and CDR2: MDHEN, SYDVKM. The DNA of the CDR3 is TGTGCCAGCAGTTTGCAAGGGGCGACCTACGAGCAGTACTTC. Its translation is CASSLQGATYEQYF.

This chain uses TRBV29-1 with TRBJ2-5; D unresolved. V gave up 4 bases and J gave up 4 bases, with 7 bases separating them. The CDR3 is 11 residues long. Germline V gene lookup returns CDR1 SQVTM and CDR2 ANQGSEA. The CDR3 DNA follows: TGCAGCGTTGTCCTCGGAGAGACCCAGTACTTC. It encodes CSVVLGETQYF.

The chain's CDR3 is CASSVTSQNTYEQYF. For the CDR3, the DNA is TGTGCCAGCAGCGTGACTAGCCAGAATACCTACGAGCAGTACTTC. The chain links TRBV9 to TRBJ2-5, with 7 bases that match TRBD2. The J call may be wrong; the DNA end is better matched by TRBJ2-7. Germline V CDR1 and CDR2: SGDLS, YYNGEE. CDR3 length: 15 amino acids.

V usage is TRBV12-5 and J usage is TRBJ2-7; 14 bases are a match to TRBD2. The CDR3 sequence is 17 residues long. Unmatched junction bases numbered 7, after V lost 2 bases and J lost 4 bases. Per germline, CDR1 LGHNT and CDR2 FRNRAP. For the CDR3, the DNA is TGTGCTAGTGGTTTGCGGGGGACTAGCGGGAGTATGTACGAGCAGTACTTC. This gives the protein CASGLRGTSGSMYEQYF.

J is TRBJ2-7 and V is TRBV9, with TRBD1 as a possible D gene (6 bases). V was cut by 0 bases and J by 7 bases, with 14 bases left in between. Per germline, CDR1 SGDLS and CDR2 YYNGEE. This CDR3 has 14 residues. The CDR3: CASSVAPGVGEQYF. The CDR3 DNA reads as TGTGCCAGCAGCGTAGCTCCAGGGGTGGGAGAGCAGTACTTC.

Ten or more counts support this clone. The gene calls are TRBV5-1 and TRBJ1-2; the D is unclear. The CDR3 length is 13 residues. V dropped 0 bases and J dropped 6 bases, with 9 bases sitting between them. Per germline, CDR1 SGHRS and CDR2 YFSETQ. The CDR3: CASSLAGSDGYTF. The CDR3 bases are TGCGCCAGCAGCTTGGCAGGCTCGGATGGCTACACCTTC. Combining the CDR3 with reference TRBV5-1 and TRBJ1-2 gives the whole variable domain KAGVTQTPRYLIKTRGQQVTLSCSPISGHRSVSWYQQTPGQGLQFLFEYFSETQRNKGNFPGRFSGRQFSNSRSEMNVSTLELGDSALYLCASSLAGSDGYTFGSGTRLTVV.

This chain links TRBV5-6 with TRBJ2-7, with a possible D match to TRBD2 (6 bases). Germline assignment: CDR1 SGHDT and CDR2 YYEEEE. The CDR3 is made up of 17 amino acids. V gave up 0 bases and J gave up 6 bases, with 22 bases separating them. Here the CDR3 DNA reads TGTGCCAGCAGCTTGGGTGACTACGCCCTGGTGGGGGGCGAGCAGTACTTC. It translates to CASSLGDYALVGGEQYF.

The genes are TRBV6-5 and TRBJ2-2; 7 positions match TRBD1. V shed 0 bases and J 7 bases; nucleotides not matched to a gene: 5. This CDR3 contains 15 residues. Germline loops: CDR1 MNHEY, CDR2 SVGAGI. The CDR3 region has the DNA TGTGCCAGCAGTTACTCCACAGGGGTTGGCGGGGAGCTGTTTTTT. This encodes CASSYSTGVGGELFF.

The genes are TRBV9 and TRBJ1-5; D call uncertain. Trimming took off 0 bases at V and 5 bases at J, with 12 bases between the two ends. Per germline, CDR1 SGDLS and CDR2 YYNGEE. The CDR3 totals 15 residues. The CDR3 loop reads CASSVGGAEYQPQHF. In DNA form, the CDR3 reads TGTGCCAGCAGCGTAGGGGGAGCGGAGTATCAGCCCCAGCATTTT.

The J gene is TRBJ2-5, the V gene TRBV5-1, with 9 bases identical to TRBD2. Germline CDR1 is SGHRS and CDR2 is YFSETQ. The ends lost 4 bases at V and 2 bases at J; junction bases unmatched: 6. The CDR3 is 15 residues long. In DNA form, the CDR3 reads TGCGCCAGCAGCCTGGGACTAGCAGGACAAGAGACCCAGTACTTC. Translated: CASSLGLAGQETQYF. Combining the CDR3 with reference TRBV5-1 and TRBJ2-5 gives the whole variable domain KAGVTQTPRYLIKTRGQQVTLSCSPISGHRSVSWYQQTPGQGLQFLFEYFSETQRNKGNFPGRFSGRQFSNSRSEMNVSTLELGDSALYLCASSLGLAGQETQYFGPGTRLLVL.

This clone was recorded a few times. The CDR3 is CSVNRDVRTEAFF. The CDR3 DNA is TGCAGCGTTAACAGGGACGTAAGGACTGAAGCTTTCTTT. The chain uses TRBV29-1 and TRBJ1-1; D possibly corresponds to TRBD1 (6 bases). The length of the CDR3 is 13 residues. The V and J ends lost 5 bases and 5 bases respectively, with 15 bases between them. Germline CDR1 and CDR2: SQVTM and ANQGSEA.

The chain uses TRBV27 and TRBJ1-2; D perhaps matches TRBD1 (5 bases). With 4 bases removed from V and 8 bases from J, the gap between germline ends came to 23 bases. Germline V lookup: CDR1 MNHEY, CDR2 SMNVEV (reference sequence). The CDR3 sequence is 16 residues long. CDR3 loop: CASSSYKSGDGEGYTF. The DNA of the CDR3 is TGTGCCAGCAGTTCCTACAAATCGGGGGATGGTGAAGGCTACACCTTC.

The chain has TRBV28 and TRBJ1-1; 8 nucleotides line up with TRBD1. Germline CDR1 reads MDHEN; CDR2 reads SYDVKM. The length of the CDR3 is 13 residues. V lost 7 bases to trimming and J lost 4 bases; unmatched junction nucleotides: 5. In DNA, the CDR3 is TGTGCCAGCAACCCGGGACAGGCCACTGAAGCTTTCTTT. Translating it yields CASNPGQATEAFF.

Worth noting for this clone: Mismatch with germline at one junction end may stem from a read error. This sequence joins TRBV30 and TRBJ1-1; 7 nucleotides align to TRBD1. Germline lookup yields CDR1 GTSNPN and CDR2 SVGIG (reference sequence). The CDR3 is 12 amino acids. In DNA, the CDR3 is TGTGCCTGTCGACAGGGTTACACTAAAGCTTTCTTT. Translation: CACRQGYTKAFF.

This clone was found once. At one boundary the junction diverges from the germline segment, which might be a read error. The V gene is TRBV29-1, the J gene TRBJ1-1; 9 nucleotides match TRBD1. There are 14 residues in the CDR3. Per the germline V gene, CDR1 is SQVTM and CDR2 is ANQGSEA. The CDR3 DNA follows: TGCAGCGTTCTGGTACAGGGGGCTAACAGTGAAGCTTTCTTT. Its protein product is CSVLVQGANSEAFF.

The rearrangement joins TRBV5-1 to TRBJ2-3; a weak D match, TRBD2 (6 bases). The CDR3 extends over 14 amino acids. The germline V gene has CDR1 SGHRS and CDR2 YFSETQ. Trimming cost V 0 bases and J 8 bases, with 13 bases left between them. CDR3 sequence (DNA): TGCGCCAGCAGCTTGGCCTCGGAGGGAGGTACGCAGTATTTT. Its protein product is CASSLASEGGTQYF. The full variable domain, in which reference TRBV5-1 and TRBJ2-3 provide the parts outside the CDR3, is KAGVTQTPRYLIKTRGQQVTLSCSPISGHRSVSWYQQTPGQGLQFLFEYFSETQRNKGNFPGRFSGRQFSNSRSEMNVSTLELGDSALYLCASSLASEGGTQYFGPGTRLTVL.

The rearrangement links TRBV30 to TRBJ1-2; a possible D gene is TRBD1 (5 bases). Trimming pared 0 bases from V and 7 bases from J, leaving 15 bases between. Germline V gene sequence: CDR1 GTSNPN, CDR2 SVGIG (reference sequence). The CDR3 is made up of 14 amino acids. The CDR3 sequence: CAWSVLRGVGGYTF. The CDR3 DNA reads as TGTGCCTGGAGTGTACTAAGGGGTGTGGGTGGCTACACCTTC. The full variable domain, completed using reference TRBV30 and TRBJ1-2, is SQTIHQWPATLVQPVGSPLSLECTVEGTSNPNLYWYRQAAGRGLQLLFYSVGIGQISSEVPQNLSASRPQDRQFILSSKKLLLSDSGFYLCAWSVLRGVGGYTFGSGTRLTVV.

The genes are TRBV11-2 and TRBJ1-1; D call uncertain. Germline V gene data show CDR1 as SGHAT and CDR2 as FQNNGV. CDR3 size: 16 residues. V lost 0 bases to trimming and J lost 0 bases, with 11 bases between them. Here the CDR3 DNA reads TGTGCCAGCAGCTTAGATCTTTGGACTGTGAACACTGAAGCTTTCTTT. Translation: CASSLDLWTVNTEAFF.

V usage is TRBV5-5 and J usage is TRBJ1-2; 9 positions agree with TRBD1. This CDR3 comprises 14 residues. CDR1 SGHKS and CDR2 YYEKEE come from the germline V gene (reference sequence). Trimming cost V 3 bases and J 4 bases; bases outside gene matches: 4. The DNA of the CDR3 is TGTGCCAGCAGCTCACAGGGGGCGAGCTATGGCTACACCTTC. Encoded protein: CASSSQGASYGYTF. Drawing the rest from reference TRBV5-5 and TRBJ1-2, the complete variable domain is DAGVTQSPTHLIKTRGQQVTLRCSPISGHKSVSWYQQVLGQGPQFIFQYYEKEERGRGNFPDRFSARQFPNYSSELNVNALLLGDSALYLCASSSQGASYGYTFGSGTRLTVV.

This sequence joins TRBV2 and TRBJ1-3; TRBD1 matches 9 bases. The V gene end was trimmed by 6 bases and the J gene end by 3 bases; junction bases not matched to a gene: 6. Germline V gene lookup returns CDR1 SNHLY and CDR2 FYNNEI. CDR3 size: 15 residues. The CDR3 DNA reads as TGTGCCAGCAGGAAACAGGGGGCGCTTGGAAACACCATATATTTT. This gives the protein CASRKQGALGNTIYF.

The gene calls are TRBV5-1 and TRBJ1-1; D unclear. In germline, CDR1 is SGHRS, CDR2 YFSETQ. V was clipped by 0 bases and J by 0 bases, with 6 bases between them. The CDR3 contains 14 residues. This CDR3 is CASSLGAMNTEAFF. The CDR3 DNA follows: TGCGCCAGCAGCTTGGGGGCCATGAACACTGAAGCTTTCTTT. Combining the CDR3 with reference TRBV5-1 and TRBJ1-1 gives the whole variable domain KAGVTQTPRYLIKTRGQQVTLSCSPISGHRSVSWYQQTPGQGLQFLFEYFSETQRNKGNFPGRFSGRQFSNSRSEMNVSTLELGDSALYLCASSLGAMNTEAFFGQGTRLTVV.

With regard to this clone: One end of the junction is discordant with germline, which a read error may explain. The CDR3: CSSSLSGAGYTF. The DNA of the CDR3 is TGTTCCAGCAGCTTATCAGGGGCTGGCTACACCTTC. The chain couples TRBV7-9 to TRBJ1-2, with D possibly TRBD1 on 6 matching bases. Germline CDR1 and CDR2: SEHNR and FQNEAQ (reference sequence). The CDR3 is 12 amino acids.